This T cell receptor (beta chain) was sequenced during a study of T cells after yellow fever vaccination. Study-wide background: Some fractions had low cell numbers, and these were prepared with SMART-Seq v4 Ultra Low Input. Findings and limits, study-wide: Post-booster samples contained most primary-vaccination clones (nearly 98% CD4, roughly 88% CD8). Researchers cautioned that FACS-sorted repertoires could harbor abundant clonotypes contaminating from the bulk population.

Trimming stripped 3 bases from V and 8 bases from J, with 10 bases between. This CDR3 contains 12 residues. Germline V gene sequence: CDR1 LGHDT, CDR2 YNNKEL (reference sequence). The sample holds many counts of this clonotype. Its target is not known. UMIs were added to TCR cDNA along with a universal primer site when it was made by 5'RACE template switching. TCRdb ran MiXCR on the 5' RACE reads and lists one entry per CDR3 protein. There are approximately 580,000 distinct CDR3 sequences in the sample; around 16% occur only once, and 17% lies in the top ten. This TCR was recovered from a man aged 18 to 30 who received the YFV17D yellow fever vaccine. The sequenced sample was PBMCs, obtained about 5 days after the first yellow fever vaccination. J is TRBJ1-2 and V is TRBV3-1; D remains ambiguous. The DNA of the CDR3 is TGTGCCAGCAGCCAGGGGAATGGCGGCTACACCTTC. Encoded protein: CASSQGNGGYTF. The full variable domain, its missing parts supplied by reference TRBV3-1 and TRBJ1-2, is DTAVSQTPKYLVTQMGNDKSIKCEQNLGHDTMYWYKQDSKKFLKIMFSYNNKELIINETVPNRFSPKSPDKAHLNLHINSLELGDSAVYFCASSQGNGGYTFGSGTRLTVV.